What follows is one TCR beta chain and its context. Original analysis: Cell counts per sample came from amplifying reference gene primers. The data were produced by immunoSEQ multiplex PCR, yet TCRdb's version contains in-frame clones alone and is incomplete. That table is the source of V, J and clone size, and D and trimming were worked out from the DNA. This sample has around 80,000 clones, with approximately 82% found just once. This CDR3 contains 14 residues. V gave up 3 bases and J gave up 0 bases, with 9 bases separating them. Germline V gene data show CDR1 as LGHNT and CDR2 as FRNRAP. These data are taken from a study of blood T cell repertoires in COVID-19. Study overall: Italy, Spain and the United States were the sources of the convalescent and acute COVID-19 samples. In each case, the material was cDNA or gDNA derived from T cells, B-cell-depleted T cells, or PBMCs.

The genes are TRBV12-5 and TRBJ2-7, with D maybe TRBD2 (6 bases). The receptor was isolated from a human donor in a cohort sampled during active COVID-19. Material: peripheral blood. CDR3 loop: CASGFHGSSYEQYF. Written as DNA, the CDR3 is TGTGCTAGTGGTTTCCACGGGAGCTCCTACGAGCAGTACTTC.